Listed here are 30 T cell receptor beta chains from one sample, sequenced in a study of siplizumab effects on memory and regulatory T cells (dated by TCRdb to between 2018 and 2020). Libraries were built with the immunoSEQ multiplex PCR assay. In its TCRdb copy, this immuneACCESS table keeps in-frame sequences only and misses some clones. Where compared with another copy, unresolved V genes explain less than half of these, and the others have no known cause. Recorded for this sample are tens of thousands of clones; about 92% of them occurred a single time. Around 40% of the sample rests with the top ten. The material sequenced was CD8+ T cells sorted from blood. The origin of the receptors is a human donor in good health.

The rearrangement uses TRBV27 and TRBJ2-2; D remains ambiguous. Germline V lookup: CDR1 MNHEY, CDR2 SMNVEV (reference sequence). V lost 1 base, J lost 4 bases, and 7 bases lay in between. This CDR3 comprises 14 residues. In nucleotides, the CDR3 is TGTGCCAGCAGTTTATTGGAAGCCACCGGGGAGCTGTTTTTT. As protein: CASSLLEATGELFF.

The CDR3: CASSDRGPSTDTQYF. In nucleotides, the CDR3 is TGTGCCAGCAGCGACAGGGGACCTAGCACAGATACGCAGTATTTT. The chain uses TRBV28 and TRBJ2-3; 8 bases map to TRBD1. Germline-derived CDR1 and CDR2 are MDHEN and SYDVKM. CDR3 length: 15 residues. With 6 bases clipped from V and 0 bases from J, the junction kept 5 bases outside the gene matches. The whole variable domain, filled in from reference TRBV28 and TRBJ2-3, reads DVKVTQSSRYLVKRTGEKVFLECVQDMDHENMFWYRQDPGLGLRLIYFSYDVKMKEKGDIPEGYSVSREKKERFSLILESASTNQTSMYLCASSDRGPSTDTQYFGPGTRLTVL.

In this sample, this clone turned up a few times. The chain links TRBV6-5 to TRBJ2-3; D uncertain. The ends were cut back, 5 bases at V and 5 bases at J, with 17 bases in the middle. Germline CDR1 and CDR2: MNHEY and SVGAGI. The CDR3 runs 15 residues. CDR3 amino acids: CASSLKLAYGDTQYF. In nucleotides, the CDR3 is TGTGCCAGCAGTCTTAAGCTGGCCTATGGAGATACGCAGTATTTT.

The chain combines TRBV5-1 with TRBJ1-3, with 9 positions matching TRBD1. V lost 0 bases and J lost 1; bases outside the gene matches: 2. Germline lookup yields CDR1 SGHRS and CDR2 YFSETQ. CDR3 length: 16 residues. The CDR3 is CASSLAGQGSGNTIYF. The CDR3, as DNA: TGCGCCAGCAGCTTGGCAGGACAGGGGTCTGGAAACACCATATATTTT.

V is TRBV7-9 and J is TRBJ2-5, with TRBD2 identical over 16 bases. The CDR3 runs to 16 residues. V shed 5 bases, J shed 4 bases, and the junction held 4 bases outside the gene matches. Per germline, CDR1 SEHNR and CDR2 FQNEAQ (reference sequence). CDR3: CASSTGLAGGGETQYF. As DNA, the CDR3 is TGTGCCAGCAGCACGGGACTAGCGGGAGGGGGAGAGACCCAGTACTTC. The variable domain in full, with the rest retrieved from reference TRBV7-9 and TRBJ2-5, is DTGVSQNPRHKITKRGQNVTFRCDPISEHNRLYWYRQTLGQGPEFLTYFQNEAQLEKSRLLSDRFSAERPKGSFSTLEIQRTEQGDSAMYLCASSTGLAGGGETQYFGPGTRLLVL.

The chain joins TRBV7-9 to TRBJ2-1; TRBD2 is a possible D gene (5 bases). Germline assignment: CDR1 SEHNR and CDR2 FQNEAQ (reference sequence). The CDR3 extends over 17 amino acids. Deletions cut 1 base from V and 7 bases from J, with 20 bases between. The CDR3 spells CASSLERESYDGNEQFF. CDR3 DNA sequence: TGTGCCAGCAGCTTAGAGAGGGAGTCCTACGATGGGAATGAGCAGTTCTTC.

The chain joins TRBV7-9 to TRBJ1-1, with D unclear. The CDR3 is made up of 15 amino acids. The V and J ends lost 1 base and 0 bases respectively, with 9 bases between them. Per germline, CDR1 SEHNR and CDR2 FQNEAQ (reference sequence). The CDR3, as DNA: TGTGCCAGCAGCTTAGTAACGGGGATGAACACTGAAGCTTTCTTT. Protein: CASSLVTGMNTEAFF.

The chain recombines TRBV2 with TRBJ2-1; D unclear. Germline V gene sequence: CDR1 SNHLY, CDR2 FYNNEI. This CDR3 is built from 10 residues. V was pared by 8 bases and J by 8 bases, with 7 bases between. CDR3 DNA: TGTGCCAGCTACCTACATGAGCAGTTCTTC. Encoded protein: CASYLHEQFF.

The chain's CDR3 is CASRNPSLAGVYNEQFF. The CDR3 region has the DNA TGTGCCAGCAGGAACCCCTCACTAGCGGGAGTTTACAATGAGCAGTTCTTC. The V call is TRBV28, the J call TRBJ2-1; 11 nucleotides align to TRBD2. The CDR3 runs to 17 residues. Germline CDR1 and CDR2: MDHEN and SYDVKM. V lost 6 bases, J lost 4 bases, and 11 bases stayed unmatched.

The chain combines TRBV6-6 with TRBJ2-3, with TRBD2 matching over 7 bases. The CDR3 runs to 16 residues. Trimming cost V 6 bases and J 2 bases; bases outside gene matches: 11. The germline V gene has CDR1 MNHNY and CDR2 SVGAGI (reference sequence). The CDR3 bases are TGTGCCAGCAGAGACCCTAGCGGAGTCAACACAGATACGCAGTATTTT. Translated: CASRDPSGVNTDTQYF.

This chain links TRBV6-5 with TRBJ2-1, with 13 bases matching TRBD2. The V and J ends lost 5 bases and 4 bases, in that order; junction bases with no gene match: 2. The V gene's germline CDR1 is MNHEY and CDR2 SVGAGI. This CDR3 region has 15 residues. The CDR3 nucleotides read TGTGCCAGCAGTCTACTAGCGGGAGGGTACAATGAGCAGTTCTTC. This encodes CASSLLAGGYNEQFF.

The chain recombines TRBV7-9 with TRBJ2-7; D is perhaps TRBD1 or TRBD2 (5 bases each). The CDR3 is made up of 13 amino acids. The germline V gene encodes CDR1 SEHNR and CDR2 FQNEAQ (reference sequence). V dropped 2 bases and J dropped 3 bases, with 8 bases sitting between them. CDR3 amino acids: CASSLRDHYEQYF. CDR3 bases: TGTGCCAGCAGCTTAAGGGACCACTACGAGCAGTACTTC.

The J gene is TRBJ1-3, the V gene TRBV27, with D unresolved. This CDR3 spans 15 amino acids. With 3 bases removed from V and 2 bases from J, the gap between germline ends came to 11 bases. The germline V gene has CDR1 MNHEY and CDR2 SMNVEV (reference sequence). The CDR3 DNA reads TGTGCCAGCAGTTTGGCCTTCGGGGCTGGAAACACCATATATTTT. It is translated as CASSLAFGAGNTIYF.

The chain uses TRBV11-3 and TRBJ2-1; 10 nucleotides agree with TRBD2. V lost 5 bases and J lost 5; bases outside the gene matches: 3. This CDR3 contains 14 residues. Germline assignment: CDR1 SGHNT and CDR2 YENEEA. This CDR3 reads CASSRGTSDNEQFF. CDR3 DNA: TGTGCCAGCAGCCGGGGGACTAGCGACAATGAGCAGTTCTTC.

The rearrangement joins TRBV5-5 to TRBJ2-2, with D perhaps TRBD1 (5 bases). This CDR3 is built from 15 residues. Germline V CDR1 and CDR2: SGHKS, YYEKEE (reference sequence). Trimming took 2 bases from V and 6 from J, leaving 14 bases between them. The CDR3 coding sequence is TGTGCCAGCAGCTTTAATAGCAGGGCTGCCGGGGAGCTGTTTTTT. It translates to CASSFNSRAAGELFF.

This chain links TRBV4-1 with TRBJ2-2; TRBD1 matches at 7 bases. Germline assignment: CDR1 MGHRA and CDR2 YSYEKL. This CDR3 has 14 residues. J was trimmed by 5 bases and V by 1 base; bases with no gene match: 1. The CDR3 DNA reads TGCGCCAGCAGCCAAGGACAGGGAACCGGGGAGCTGTTTTTT. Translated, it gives CASSQGQGTGELFF.

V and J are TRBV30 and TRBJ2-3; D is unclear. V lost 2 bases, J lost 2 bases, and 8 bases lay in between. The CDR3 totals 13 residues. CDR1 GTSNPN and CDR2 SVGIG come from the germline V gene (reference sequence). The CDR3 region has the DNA TGTGCCTGGAGTCCCACGATCACAGATACGCAGTATTTT. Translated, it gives CAWSPTITDTQYF.

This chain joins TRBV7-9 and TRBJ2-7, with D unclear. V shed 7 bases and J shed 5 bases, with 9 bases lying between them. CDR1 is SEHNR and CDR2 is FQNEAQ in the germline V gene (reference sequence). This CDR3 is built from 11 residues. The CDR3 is CASTAVNEQYF. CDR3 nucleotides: TGTGCCAGCACGGCGGTAAACGAGCAGTACTTC.

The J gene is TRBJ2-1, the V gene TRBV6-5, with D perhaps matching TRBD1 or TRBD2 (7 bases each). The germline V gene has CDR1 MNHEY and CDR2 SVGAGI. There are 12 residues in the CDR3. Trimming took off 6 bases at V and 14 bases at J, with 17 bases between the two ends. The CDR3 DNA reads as TGTGCCAGCAGCAAGACAGGGCTAGCGGAGTTCTTC. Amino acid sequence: CASSKTGLAEFF.

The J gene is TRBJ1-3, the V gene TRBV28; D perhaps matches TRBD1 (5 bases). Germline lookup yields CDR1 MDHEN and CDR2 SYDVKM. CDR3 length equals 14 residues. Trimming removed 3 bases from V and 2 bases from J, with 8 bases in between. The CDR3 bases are TGTGCCAGCAGTTTTCAGGGCCCTGGAAACACCATATATTTT. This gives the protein CASSFQGPGNTIYF.

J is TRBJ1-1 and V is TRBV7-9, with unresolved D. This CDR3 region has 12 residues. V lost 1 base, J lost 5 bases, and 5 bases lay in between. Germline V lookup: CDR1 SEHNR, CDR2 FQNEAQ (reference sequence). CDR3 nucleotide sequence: TGTGCCAGCAGCTTAGGTCGGACTGAAGCTTTCTTT. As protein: CASSLGRTEAFF.

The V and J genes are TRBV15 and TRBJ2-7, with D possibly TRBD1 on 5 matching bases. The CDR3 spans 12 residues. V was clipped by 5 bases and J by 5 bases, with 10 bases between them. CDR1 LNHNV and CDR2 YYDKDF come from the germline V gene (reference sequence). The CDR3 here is CATSAGRDEQYF. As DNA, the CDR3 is TGTGCCACCAGCGCCGGCAGGGACGAGCAGTACTTC.

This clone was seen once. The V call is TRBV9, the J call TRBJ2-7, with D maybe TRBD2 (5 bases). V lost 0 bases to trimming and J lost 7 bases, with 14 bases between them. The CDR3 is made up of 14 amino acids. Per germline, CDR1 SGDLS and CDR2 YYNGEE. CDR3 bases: TGTGCCAGCAGCGTAGGAGGGAACCCCTGGGAGCAGTACTTC. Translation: CASSVGGNPWEQYF.

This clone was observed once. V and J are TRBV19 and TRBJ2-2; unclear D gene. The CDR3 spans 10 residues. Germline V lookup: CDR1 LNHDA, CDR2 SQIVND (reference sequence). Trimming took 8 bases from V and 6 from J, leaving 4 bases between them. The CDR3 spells CASGPGELFF. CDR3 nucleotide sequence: TGTGCCAGTGGGCCCGGGGAGCTGTTTTTT.

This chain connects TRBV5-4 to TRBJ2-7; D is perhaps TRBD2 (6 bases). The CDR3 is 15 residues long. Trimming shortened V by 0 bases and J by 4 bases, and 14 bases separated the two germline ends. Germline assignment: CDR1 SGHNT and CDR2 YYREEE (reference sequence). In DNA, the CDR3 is TGTGCCAGCAGCTTGGAGCAGGGAGGAGGGTACGAGCAGTACTTC. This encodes CASSLEQGGGYEQYF.

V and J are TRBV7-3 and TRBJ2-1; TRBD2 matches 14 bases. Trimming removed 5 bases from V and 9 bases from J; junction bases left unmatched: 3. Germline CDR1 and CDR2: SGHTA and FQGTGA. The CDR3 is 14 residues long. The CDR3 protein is CASSQGLAGGEQFF. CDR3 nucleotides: TGTGCCAGCAGCCAAGGACTAGCGGGAGGTGAGCAGTTCTTC.

CDR3 sequence reads: CASSEWGGQQETQYF. CDR3 sequence (DNA): TGTGCCAGCAGCGAATGGGGGGGGCAGCAAGAGACCCAGTACTTC. The chain links TRBV7-2 to TRBJ2-5, with TRBD2 as a possible D gene (7 bases). The germline V gene encodes CDR1 SGHTA and CDR2 FQGNSA. The CDR3 is 15 residues long. V was cut by 5 bases and J by 2 bases, with 15 bases left in between.

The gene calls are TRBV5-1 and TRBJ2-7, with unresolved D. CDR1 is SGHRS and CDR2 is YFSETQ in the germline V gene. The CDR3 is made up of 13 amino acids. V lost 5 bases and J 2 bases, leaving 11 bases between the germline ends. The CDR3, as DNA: TGCGCCAGCAGTGCTCGCACAGCCTACGAGCAGTACTTC. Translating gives CASSARTAYEQYF. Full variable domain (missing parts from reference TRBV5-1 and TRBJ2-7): KAGVTQTPRYLIKTRGQQVTLSCSPISGHRSVSWYQQTPGQGLQFLFEYFSETQRNKGNFPGRFSGRQFSNSRSEMNVSTLELGDSALYLCASSARTAYEQYFGPGTRLTVT.

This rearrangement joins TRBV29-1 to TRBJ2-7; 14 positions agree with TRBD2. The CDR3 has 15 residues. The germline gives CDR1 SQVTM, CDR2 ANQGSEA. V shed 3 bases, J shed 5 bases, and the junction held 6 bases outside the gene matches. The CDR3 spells CSVEPTSGRGDEQYF. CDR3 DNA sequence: TGCAGCGTTGAGCCGACTAGCGGGAGGGGCGACGAGCAGTACTTC.

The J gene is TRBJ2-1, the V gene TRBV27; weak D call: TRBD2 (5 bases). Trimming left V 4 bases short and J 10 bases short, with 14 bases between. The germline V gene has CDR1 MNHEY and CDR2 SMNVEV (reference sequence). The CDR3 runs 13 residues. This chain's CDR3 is CASSSRTPPEQFF. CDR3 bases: TGTGCCAGCAGTTCACGGACTCCCCCCGAGCAGTTCTTC.